This entry lists 5 T cell receptor beta chains sequenced from one sample in a study of beta chain features in type 1 diabetes. Study results and caveats: Shortening that was moderate but significant affected the TCRB CDR3s of Type 1 diabetes patients in all four CD4+ subsets.

Their specific antigens are unknown. Expressed TCRB transcripts were sequenced because the entire RNA isolate underwent reverse transcription. The table came from immunoSEQ multiplex PCR; TCRdb's copy has only in-frame clones and leaves some out. The sample contains 300,000 to 350,000 clones, roughly 12% of which appear only once. The sequenced material came from naive CD4+ T cells from blood. All receptors come from a woman younger than 35 with type 1 diabetes.

This clone was recorded a few times. The CDR3 sequence is CASSSTANYEQYF. The CDR3 DNA sequence: TGTGCCAGCAGTTCGACAGCAAACTACGAGCAGTACTTC. V gene TRBV6-5 combines with J gene TRBJ2-7; D might be TRBD1 (5 bases). Germline lookup yields CDR1 MNHEY and CDR2 SVGAGI. The V end was cut by 4 bases, the J end by 3 bases, with 10 bases between. The CDR3 sequence is 13 residues long.

This clone appeared a few times. The chain carries TRBV21-1 and TRBJ2-7; the table's D call of TRBD2 was not tested on the DNA. TRBV21-1 is a pseudogene locus. The CDR3 loop spans 17 amino acids. The CDR3 here is CASSGLAGERRSYEQYV. The CDR3 region has the DNA TGTGCCAGCAGCGGGCTAGCGGGAGAACGCAGGTCCTACGAGCAGTACGTC.

This clone occurred a few times. V usage is TRBV15 and J usage is TRBJ1-2; the match to TRBD1 covers 11 bases. V gave up 2 bases and J gave up 8 bases; unmatched junction bases: 4. From germline, CDR1 is LNHNV and CDR2 YYDKDF (reference sequence). This CDR3 spans 14 amino acids. The CDR3 is CATSRPGQGDGYTF. CDR3 coding DNA: TGTGCCACCAGCAGACCGGGACAGGGGGACGGCTACACCTTC.

V usage is TRBV9 and J usage is TRBJ2-2; TRBD2 matches 10 bases. Germline loops: CDR1 SGDLS, CDR2 YYNGEE. V trimming: 4 bases; J trimming: 6 bases; junction bases outside the gene matches: 6. The CDR3 length is 15 residues. CDR3 coding DNA: TGTGCCAGCAGCATTAGCGGGAGGATGGCCGGGGAGCTGTTTTTT. Its translation: CASSISGRMAGELFF.

The V call is TRBV2, the J call TRBJ1-2; no clear D gene. The CDR3 totals 14 residues. Germline-derived CDR1 and CDR2 are SNHLY and FYNNEI. Trimming removed 4 bases at V and 4 bases at J, with 13 bases between. The CDR3 protein is CASSANWPGYGYTF. CDR3 bases: TGTGCCAGCAGTGCGAACTGGCCGGGCTATGGCTACACCTTC.